The clone carrying this T cell receptor (beta chain) came up once. Its target is not known. The V and J ends lost 6 bases and 1 base, in that order; junction bases with no gene match: 11. The CDR3 sequence is 16 residues long. The data originate from a study of shared clonotypes between healthy human individuals. Study results and limitations: In having few donors, the study represented limited genetic and exposure-history diversity. Generation of non-shared clonotypes was less probable than generation of clonotypes shared by all four donors. Four donors held around 5% of naive CD4 clonotypes in common.

When replicate PCRs were run on sorted subsets, they used about 220 ng DNA, tens of thousands of T cell genomes. Assay: immunoSEQ multiplex PCR; the TCRdb copy retains only in-frame clones and omits some. Here the sample spans about 2.5 million clones, 80% to 95% being singletons. The V gene is TRBV23-1, the J gene TRBJ2-7; 8 bases fit TRBD1. TRBV23-1 is labeled an ORF, and its function is uncertain. The origin of this receptor is a man younger than 35 in good health. Some clones in this sample may be carry-over from other donors' samples. Sequencing was done on a sample of naive CD4+ T cells from PBMCs. As for subset: CD45RA+ positively selected. The CDR3 bases are TGCGCCAGCAGCCCGAGAGGGACAGGCGAGTCCTACGAGCAGTACTTC. Amino acid sequence: CASSPRGTGESYEQYF.